This T cell receptor beta chain was captured in a study of T cells in Graves' hyperthyroidism and ophthalmopathy. Across the study: Before treatment of any kind, peripheral blood was taken at initial diagnosis.

Trimming removed 4 bases from V and 7 bases from J, with 10 bases in between. CDR3 length: 12 amino acids. Study-wide results and limits: Among clonotypes expanded in thyroid above 0.001, most were also found in blood.

Thyroid ultrasound, orbital computed tomography, clinical symptoms, and serum thyroxine and TRAb underpinned diagnoses. Blood was obtained at the first hyperthyroidism diagnosis, which preceded any ophthalmopathy symptoms. Of note for this clonotype: No antigen is known for it.

Researchers took RNA transcripts and amplified the TCR beta CDR3 regions from them. The TCR CDR3 first-round RT-PCR relied on the HTBI primer set. MiXCR, run by TCRdb on the multiplex PCR reads, gives a single entry per CDR3 protein. Altogether around 250,000 distinct CDR3 sequences are present, about 15% being singletons, with the ten largest covering approximately 12%. Material for sequencing was blood. The chain recombines TRBV12-3 or TRBV12-4 with TRBJ1-2; D is unresolved. The receptor's source is a woman aged 35 to 49 with Graves' hyperthyroidism that later progressed to Graves' ophthalmopathy. The CDR3 coding sequence is TGTGCCAGCAGTTCCCTCCGGGGTGGCTACACCTTC. Encoded protein: CASSSLRGGYTF.